The clone carrying this T cell receptor beta chain was counted a few times. Distinct nucleotide sequences in the sample also encode this CDR3. This specimen comes from a study of control samples from healthy donors and cancer patients. The V and J ends lost 5 bases and 9 bases, in that order; junction bases with no gene match: 11. Germline V lookup: CDR1 LNHNV, CDR2 YYDKDF (reference sequence). CDR3 size: 15 residues. Generated by immunoSEQ multiplex PCR, the TCRdb table keeps only in-frame clones and is missing some. Here the sample spans some 25,000 clones, approximately 85% being singletons. Source material: PBMCs. This TCR was sampled from a man in his sixties with colorectal cancer. The V gene is TRBV15, the J gene TRBJ2-1; 9 positions match TRBD1. The CDR3 DNA follows: TGTGCCACCAGCGGCCGGGACAGGGACGTGGGTGAGCAGTTCTTC. Encoded protein: CATSGRDRDVGEQFF.